This TCR beta chain was captured in a study of T-cell memory formation after mild COVID-19. In the study overall: Across donors, TCR clusters were largely donor specific. The study, taken as a whole, reports: Largely, contracting CD4+ clones fell within CM and EM, and contracting CD8+ clones within EMRA. Contracting clones from day 15 to 85 had balanced CD4/CD8; later expanders favoured CD4+.

This clonotype was seen more than once but under ten times. Its antigen is currently unknown. Using constant-segment primers, 5'RACE produced TCR alpha and TCR beta cDNA libraries carrying sample barcodes and UMIs. In TCRdb, the 5' RACE reads were re-called with MiXCR into one record per CDR3 protein. The table includes under 350,000 distinct CDR3 sequences, about a sixth detected once. This CDR3 spans 15 amino acids. Losses at the gene ends were 4 bases for V and 7 bases for J; bases not matched to a gene: 12. The germline V gene encodes CDR1 MNHEY and CDR2 SVGEGT. The gene calls are TRBV6-2 or TRBV6-3 and TRBJ2-5; TRBD2 matches at 7 bases. The sequence derives from a man between 18 and 35 years old who had mild COVID-19 (a few samples of this study predate the infection). Cell type and time point are not known. The sequencing sample was made of PBMCs or a T cell subset sorted from them (not recorded which). The CDR3 sequence is CASSFRGLVGRTQYF. The DNA of the CDR3 is TGTGCCAGCAGTTTCCGAGGACTAGTCGGTAGGACCCAGTACTTC.